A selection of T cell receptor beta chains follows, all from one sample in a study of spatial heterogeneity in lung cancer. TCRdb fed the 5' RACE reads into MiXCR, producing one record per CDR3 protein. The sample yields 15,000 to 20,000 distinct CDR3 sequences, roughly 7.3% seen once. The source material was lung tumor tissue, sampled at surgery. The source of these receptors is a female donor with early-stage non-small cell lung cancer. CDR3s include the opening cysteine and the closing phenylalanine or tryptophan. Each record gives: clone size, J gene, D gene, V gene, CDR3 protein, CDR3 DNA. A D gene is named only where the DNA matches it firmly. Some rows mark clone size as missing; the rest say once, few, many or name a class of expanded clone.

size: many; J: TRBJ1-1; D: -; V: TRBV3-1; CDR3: CASTPSGVDTEAFF; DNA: TGTGCCAGCACCCCATCGGGCGTCGACACTGAAGCTTTCTTT
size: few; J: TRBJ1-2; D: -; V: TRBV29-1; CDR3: CSVGPDILNYGYTF; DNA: TGCAGCGTTGGGCCCGACATACTTAACTATGGCTACACCTTC
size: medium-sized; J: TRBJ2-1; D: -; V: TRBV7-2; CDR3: CASSFRGWGEQFF; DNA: TGTGCCAGCAGCTTCAGGGGCTGGGGTGAGCAGTTCTTC
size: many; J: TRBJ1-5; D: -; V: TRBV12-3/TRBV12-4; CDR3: CASSTPGPQHF; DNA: TGTGCCAGCAGCACCCCAGGGCCCCAGCATTTT
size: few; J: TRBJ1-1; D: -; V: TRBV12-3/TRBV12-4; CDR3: CASSHRGEAFF; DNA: TGTGCCAGCAGTCACCGGGGTGAAGCTTTCTTT
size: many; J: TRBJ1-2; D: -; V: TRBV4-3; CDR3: CASSQVVGANYGYTF; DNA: TGCGCCAGCAGCCAAGTCGTTGGGGCTAACTATGGCTACACCTTC
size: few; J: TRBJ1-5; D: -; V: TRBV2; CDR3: CASSERTPAEPQHF; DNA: TGTGCCAGCAGTGAGCGGACCCCGGCCGAGCCCCAGCATTTT
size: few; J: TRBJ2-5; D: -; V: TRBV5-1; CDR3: CASSSMGETQYF; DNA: TGCGCCAGCAGCTCCATGGGGGAGACCCAGTACTTC
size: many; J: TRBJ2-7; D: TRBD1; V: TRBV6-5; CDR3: CASRPGQGHYEQYF; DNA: TGTGCCAGCAGGCCCGGACAGGGCCACTACGAGCAGTACTTC
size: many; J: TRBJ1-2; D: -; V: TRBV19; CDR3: CASSPSGTKGGYTF; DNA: TGTGCCAGTAGCCCATCTGGGACAAAGGGGGGCTACACCTTC
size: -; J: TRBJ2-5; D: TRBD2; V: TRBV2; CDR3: CASSQAGPETQYF; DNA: TGTGCCAGCAGTCAAGCGGGGCCAGAGACCCAGTACTTC
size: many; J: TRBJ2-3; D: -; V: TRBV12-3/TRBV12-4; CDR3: CASSLTVSGTDTQYF; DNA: TGTGCCAGCAGTTTAACGGTTAGCGGCACAGATACGCAGTATTTT
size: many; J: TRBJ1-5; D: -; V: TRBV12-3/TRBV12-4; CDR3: CASSRGNGQPQHF; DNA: TGTGCCAGCAGCAGGGGAAACGGTCAGCCCCAGCATTTT
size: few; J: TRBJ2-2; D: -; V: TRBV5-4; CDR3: CASSLARGRVIGELFF; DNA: TGTGCCAGCAGCTTGGCGAGGGGGAGGGTAATCGGGGAGCTGTTTTTT
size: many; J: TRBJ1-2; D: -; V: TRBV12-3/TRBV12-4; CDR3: CASSPSGRGYTF; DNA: TGTGCCAGCAGTCCTTCGGGCCGAGGCTACACCTTC
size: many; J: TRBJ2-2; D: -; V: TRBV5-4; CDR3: CASSPRTERTGELFF; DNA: TGTGCCAGCAGCCCGAGGACAGAGAGGACCGGGGAGCTGTTTTTT
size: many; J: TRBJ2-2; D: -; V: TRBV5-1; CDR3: CASSSYREYTGELFF; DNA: TGCGCCAGCAGCTCCTACAGAGAGTACACCGGGGAGCTGTTTTTT
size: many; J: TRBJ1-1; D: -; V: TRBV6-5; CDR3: CASSKVLGTEAFF; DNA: TGTGCCAGCAGTAAGGTACTGGGCACTGAAGCTTTCTTT
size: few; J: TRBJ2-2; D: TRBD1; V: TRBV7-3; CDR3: CASSLGQGRYTGELFF; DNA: TGTGCCAGCAGCTTAGGACAGGGACGGTACACCGGGGAGCTGTTTTTT
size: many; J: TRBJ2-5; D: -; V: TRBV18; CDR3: CASSPLRNSQETQYF; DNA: TGTGCCAGCTCACCACTCAGGAACAGTCAAGAGACCCAGTACTTC
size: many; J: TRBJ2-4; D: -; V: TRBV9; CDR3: CASSVGGGRVNGDIQYF; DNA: TGTGCCAGCAGCGTAGGAGGGGGAAGGGTGAACGGTGACATTCAGTACTTC
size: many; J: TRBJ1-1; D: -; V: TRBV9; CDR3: CASSPGTLGHTEAFF; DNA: TGTGCCAGCAGCCCGGGGACACTCGGGCACACTGAAGCTTTCTTT
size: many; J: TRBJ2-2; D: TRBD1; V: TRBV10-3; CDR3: CAISERQGVPGELFF; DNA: TGTGCCATCAGCGAGAGACAGGGGGTACCCGGGGAGCTGTTTTTT
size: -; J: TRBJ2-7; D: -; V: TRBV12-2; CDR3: CASRLPLRESISYEQYF; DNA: TGTGCAAGTCGCTTACCATTAAGGGAGTCGATCTCCTACGAGCAGTACTTC
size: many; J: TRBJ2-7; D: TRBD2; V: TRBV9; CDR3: CASSESTSGGYEQYF; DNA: TGTGCCAGCAGCGAGTCGACTAGCGGGGGGTACGAGCAGTACTTC
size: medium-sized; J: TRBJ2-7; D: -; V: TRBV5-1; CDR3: CASSHGTTSYEQYF; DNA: TGCGCCAGCAGCCACGGGACAACTTCTTACGAGCAGTACTTC
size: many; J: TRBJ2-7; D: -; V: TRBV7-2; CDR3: CASSLVGLEQYF; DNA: TGTGCCAGCAGCTTAGTCGGACTCGAGCAGTACTTC
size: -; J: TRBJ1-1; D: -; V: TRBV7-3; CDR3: CASSLLVSSNTEAFF; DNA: TGTGCCAGCAGCTTATTAGTCAGTTCGAACACTGAAGCTTTCTTT
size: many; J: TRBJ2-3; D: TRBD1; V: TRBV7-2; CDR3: CASSPNRQGTQYF; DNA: TGTGCCAGCAGCCCGAACAGACAGGGCACGCAGTATTTT
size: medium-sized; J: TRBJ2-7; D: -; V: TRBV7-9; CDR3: CASSLPGSLFYEQYF; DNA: TGTGCCAGCAGCTTACCGGGCAGCCTATTCTACGAGCAGTACTTC
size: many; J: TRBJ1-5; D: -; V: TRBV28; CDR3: CANSPRAGGQPQHF; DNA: TGTGCCAATTCCCCGCGCGCCGGAGGTCAGCCCCAGCATTTT
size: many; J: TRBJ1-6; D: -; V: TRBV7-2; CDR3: CASSSLYRSPLHF; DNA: TGTGCCAGCAGCTCCCTTTATCGTTCACCCCTCCACTTT
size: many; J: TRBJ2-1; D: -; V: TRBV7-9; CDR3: CASSLVSSGDEQFF; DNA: TGTGCCAGCAGCTTAGTATCAAGCGGTGATGAGCAGTTCTTC